The rows below give T cell receptor beta chains drawn from one sample of a study of T cell repertoires in cytomegalovirus infection. These TCRs are of unknown antigen specificity. From the reads, TCRdb called clonotypes with MiXCR, one entry per CDR3 protein. The sample lists some 920,000 distinct CDR3 sequences, around 32% occurring once. The specimen was cultured CD8+ T cells from PBMCs, collected from culture after CMV antigen stimulation. The receptors stem from a human donor in good health (CMV status not recorded). Some clones in this sample may be carry-over from other donors' samples. Each CDR3 is given with its conserved first and last residue. The order of the fields is J gene, clone size, V gene, D gene, CDR3 protein, CDR3 DNA. The D gene is left open where the match is weak. For some rows the clone size is stated as once, few or many, or as a class when expanded; others skip it.

>TRBJ1-2|many|TRBV12-3/TRBV12-4|.
CASTPPGGYGYTF
TGTGCCAGCACCCCGCCCGGGGGCTATGGCTACACCTTC
>TRBJ2-3|.|TRBV20-1|TRBD2
CSARDHGSGGARTDTQYF
TGCAGTGCTAGAGATCATGGTAGCGGGGGGGCCCGGACAGATACGCAGTATTTT
>TRBJ2-5|few|TRBV9|.
CASSEGDREVETQYF
TGTGCCAGCAGCGAGGGAGACAGGGAGGTGGAGACCCAGTACTTC
>TRBJ2-2|few|TRBV4-3|.
CASSQDHAANTGELFF
TGCGCCAGCAGCCAAGATCACGCAGCCAACACCGGGGAGCTGTTTTTT
>TRBJ1-5|few|TRBV27|.
CASRALGGSDQPQHF
TGTGCCAGCAGGGCTTTAGGAGGGAGTGATCAGCCCCAGCATTTT
>TRBJ2-3|.|TRBV13|.
CASSLATRQEATDTQYF
TGTGCCAGCAGCTTAGCTACGCGGCAGGAGGCCACAGATACGCAGTATTTT
>TRBJ2-2|.|TRBV6-1|.
CASRPRALLRDTGELFF
TGTGCCAGCAGGCCCCGGGCCCTTCTGCGGGACACCGGGGAGCTGTTTTTT
>TRBJ2-7|few|TRBV12-3/TRBV12-4|.
CASSSGGEGYEQYF
TGTGCCAGCAGTTCAGGAGGGGAAGGGTACGAGCAGTACTTC
>TRBJ2-1|.|TRBV4-1|TRBD2
CASSVIQGRTGEGVQFF
TGCGCCAGCAGCGTTATCCAAGGGAGGACTGGGGAGGGTGTGCAGTTCTTC
>TRBJ1-2|.|TRBV19|TRBD1
CASTPGQGSYGYTF
TGTGCCAGTACTCCGGGACAGGGCAGCTATGGCTACACCTTC
>TRBJ2-5|many|TRBV7-6|TRBD1
CASSSSGTGAHQETQYF
TGTGCCAGCAGCTCTTCAGGCACAGGGGCCCACCAAGAGACCCAGTACTTC
>TRBJ2-1|.|TRBV7-9|.
CASSFVLFNEQFF
TGTGCCAGCAGCTTCGTACTTTTTAATGAGCAGTTCTTC
>TRBJ1-2|.|TRBV10-3|.
CAIRGLDGYTF
TGTGCCATCAGGGGGCTGGATGGCTACACCTTC
>TRBJ2-3|.|TRBV20-1|TRBD2
CSASAAGGRIDTQYF
TGCAGTGCTAGTGCAGCGGGGGGGCGAATAGATACGCAGTATTTT
>TRBJ2-1|.|TRBV6-2/TRBV6-3|.
CASSSGLPSSYNEQFF
TGTGCCAGCAGCTCGGGACTCCCGAGCTCCTACAATGAGCAGTTCTTC
>TRBJ1-5|.|TRBV15|.
CATSSLQGKPQHF
TGTGCCACCAGCTCCCTGCAAGGGAAGCCCCAGCATTTT